This entry lists 24 T cell receptor beta chains sequenced from one sample in a study of shared T cell receptors in the human thymus. The assay was immunoSEQ multiplex PCR, and TCRdb's table has in-frame clones only and misses some. Found here are approximately 660,000 clones, around 87% of them singletons; the top ten hold around 0.0099%. The same data also went into a second study, on human thymus T cells.

The sequenced sample consisted of thymocytes. These TCRs come from a boy under three years old with a congenital heart defect.

V usage is TRBV5-4 and J usage is TRBJ2-1; 8 bases are a match to TRBD1. Germline V CDR1 and CDR2: SGHNT, YYREEE (reference sequence). The CDR3 runs to 15 residues. V shed 7 bases and J 5 bases; nucleotides not matched to a gene: 11. The CDR3 nucleotides read TGTGCCAGCGGCTGGGGGACAGGCGACAACAATGAGCAGTTCTTC. The encoded protein is CASGWGTGDNNEQFF. The full variable domain, with the rest looked up from reference TRBV5-4 and TRBJ2-1, is ETGVTQSPTHLIKTRGQQVTLRCSSQSGHNTVSWYQQALGQGPQFIFQYYREEENGRGNFPPRFSGLQFPNYSSELNVNALELDDSALYLCASGWGTGDNNEQFFGPGTRLTVL.

This rearrangement joins TRBV4-2 to TRBJ2-7, with D tentatively TRBD2 (6 bases). Trimming removed 0 bases at V and 0 bases at J, with 6 bases between. The CDR3 sequence is 14 residues long. The germline gives CDR1 LGHNA, CDR2 YNFKEQ. The CDR3 loop reads CASSQEGGSYEQYF. CDR3 bases: TGTGCCAGCAGCCAAGAGGGAGGCTCCTACGAGCAGTACTTC.

This clone was observed once. The chain joins TRBV19 to TRBJ1-5, with 9 nucleotides matching TRBD1. This CDR3 contains 16 residues. The germline gives CDR1 LNHDA, CDR2 SQIVND (reference sequence). With 4 bases clipped from V and 6 bases from J, the junction kept 10 bases outside the gene matches. The CDR3 region is CASSNPQGAYGQPQHF. DNA of the CDR3: TGTGCCAGTAGTAACCCACAGGGGGCGTACGGTCAGCCCCAGCATTTT.

The V call is TRBV28, the J call TRBJ2-7; 9 bases match TRBD2. The germline V gene encodes CDR1 MDHEN and CDR2 SYDVKM. The ends lost 6 bases at V and 4 bases at J; junction bases unmatched: 7. This CDR3 is built from 14 residues. CDR3 in amino acids: CASSPGTSTYEQYF. The CDR3 DNA reads as TGTGCCAGCAGCCCCGGGACTAGCACGTACGAGCAGTACTTC.

This clone was picked up one time. CDR3 amino acids: CASSDSYNEQFF. CDR3 DNA: TGTGCCAGCAGTGATAGCTACAATGAGCAGTTCTTC. V and J are TRBV6-1 and TRBJ2-1; D is undetermined. V shed 3 bases and J shed 3 bases, with 3 bases lying between them. Germline assignment: CDR1 MNHNS and CDR2 SASEGT. CDR3 length: 12 amino acids.

In its sample, this clone was seen once. The rearrangement uses TRBV7-9 and TRBJ2-5, with 7 bases matching TRBD2. This CDR3 spans 15 amino acids. V was clipped by 0 bases and J by 3 bases; unmatched bases: 4. Germline values: CDR1 SEHNR, CDR2 FQNEAQ (reference sequence). CDR3 residues: CASSLAGLPKETQYF. The CDR3 region has the DNA TGTGCCAGCAGCTTAGCGGGACTACCGAAAGAGACCCAGTACTTC.

The chain recombines TRBV5-1 with TRBJ2-7, with 7 nucleotides matching TRBD1. CDR1 is SGHRS and CDR2 is YFSETQ in the germline V gene. CDR3 size: 16 residues. Trimming at V came to 0 bases and at J to 1 base, leaving 7 bases not matched to a gene. The CDR3 protein is CASSLGTKTGSYEQYF. For the CDR3, the DNA is TGCGCCAGCAGCTTGGGAACTAAGACAGGGTCCTACGAGCAGTACTTC. Based on the CDR3 plus reference TRBV5-1 and TRBJ2-7, the full variable domain is KAGVTQTPRYLIKTRGQQVTLSCSPISGHRSVSWYQQTPGQGLQFLFEYFSETQRNKGNFPGRFSGRQFSNSRSEMNVSTLELGDSALYLCASSLGTKTGSYEQYFGPGTRLTVT.

The chain couples TRBV7-2 to TRBJ1-3; D is ambiguous. Per germline, CDR1 SGHTA and CDR2 FQGNSA. The CDR3 covers 15 residues. Trimming removed 1 base from V and 4 bases from J, with 11 bases in between. CDR3 nucleotide sequence: TGTGCCAGCAGCTTAGGAGCCGGCGGCGGAAACACCATATATTTT. This gives the protein CASSLGAGGGNTIYF.

This rearrangement joins TRBV5-1 to TRBJ2-1; D possibly corresponds to TRBD2 (7 bases). The length of the CDR3 is 18 residues. Germline V gene sequence: CDR1 SGHRS, CDR2 YFSETQ. V lost 7 bases, J lost 2 bases, and 25 bases lay in between. The CDR3 is CASGGARDSGGTYNEQFF. The CDR3 DNA sequence: TGCGCCAGCGGGGGGGCAAGGGATAGCGGAGGTACCTACAATGAGCAGTTCTTC. Together with reference TRBV5-1 and TRBJ2-1, the CDR3 gives the full variable domain: KAGVTQTPRYLIKTRGQQVTLSCSPISGHRSVSWYQQTPGQGLQFLFEYFSETQRNKGNFPGRFSGRQFSNSRSEMNVSTLELGDSALYLCASGGARDSGGTYNEQFFGPGTRLTVL.

The chain uses TRBV6-6 and TRBJ2-1; the D gene is possibly TRBD1 (7 bases). Trimming stripped 6 bases from V and 1 base from J, with 16 bases between. Germline assignment: CDR1 MNHNY and CDR2 SVGAGI (reference sequence). The CDR3 contains 16 residues. The CDR3 DNA sequence: TGTGCCAGCAGCCCCACGACAGGGAGGTCCTACAATGAGCAGTTCTTC. Translation gives CASSPTTGRSYNEQFF.

The chain uses TRBV11-2 and TRBJ2-1, with TRBD2 matching 11 bases. Losses at the gene ends were 5 bases for V and 8 bases for J; bases not matched to a gene: 8. This CDR3 is 15 amino acids long. Germline V gene sequence: CDR1 SGHAT, CDR2 FQNNGV. The CDR3 nucleotides read TGTGCCAGCAGCACCGGGACTAGCGGCATATATGAGCAGTTCTTC. This translates into CASSTGTSGIYEQFF. Full variable domain (outside the CDR3, taken from reference TRBV11-2 and TRBJ2-1): EAGVAQSPRYKIIEKRQSVAFWCNPISGHATLYWYQQILGQGPKLLIQFQNNGVVDDSQLPKDRFSAERLKGVDSTLKIQPAKLEDSAVYLCASSTGTSGIYEQFFGPGTRLTVL.

The chain is built from TRBV9 and TRBJ1-4; unclear D gene. V lost 0 bases, J lost 7 bases, and 10 bases lay in between. Germline lookup yields CDR1 SGDLS and CDR2 YYNGEE. The CDR3 runs to 14 residues. CDR3: CASSVVRYGEKLFF. CDR3 in DNA: TGTGCCAGCAGCGTAGTCAGGTACGGTGAAAAACTGTTTTTT.

This clone has just a few counts. The rearrangement joins TRBV18 to TRBJ2-1, with TRBD2 as a possible D gene (5 bases). This CDR3 is built from 15 residues. With 3 bases removed from V and 0 bases from J, the gap between germline ends came to 9 bases. Germline CDR1 is KGHSH and CDR2 is LQKENI. CDR3 nucleotide sequence: TGTGCCAGCTCACCCGCGGGCCGCTCCTACAATGAGCAGTTCTTC. This encodes CASSPAGRSYNEQFF. Using reference TRBV18 and TRBJ2-1 for the parts outside the CDR3, the full variable domain is NAGVMQNPRHLVRRRGQEARLRCSPMKGHSHVYWYRQLPEEGLKFMVYLQKENIIDESGMPKERFSAEFPKEGPSILRIQQVVRGDSAAYFCASSPAGRSYNEQFFGPGTRLTVL.

The DNA of the CDR3 is TGTGCCAGCAGCTCAACCGGGACAGGGTGGAATGAGCAGTTCTTC. Encoded protein: CASSSTGTGWNEQFF. The V and J genes are TRBV28 and TRBJ2-1, with 9 bases that match TRBD1. V shed 6 bases, J shed 7 bases, and the junction held 10 bases outside the gene matches. Germline loops: CDR1 MDHEN, CDR2 SYDVKM. This CDR3 is 15 amino acids long.

The chain joins TRBV18 to TRBJ2-7, with 9 bases matching TRBD1. With V trimmed by 5 bases and J by 2 bases, 7 bases remained unmatched. Germline CDR1 KGHSH, CDR2 LQKENI. This CDR3 is 15 amino acids long. The CDR3 DNA follows: TGTGCCAGCTCATCGAGGGGACAGGGCCCCTACGAGCAGTACTTC. Its protein is CASSSRGQGPYEQYF.

The J gene is TRBJ2-5, the V gene TRBV25-1, with D tentatively TRBD2 (6 bases). Per the germline V gene, CDR1 is MGHDK and CDR2 is SYGVNS. The germline V and J ends were trimmed by 3 bases and 3 bases, with 14 bases remaining between them. The CDR3 spans 15 residues. In nucleotides, the CDR3 is TGTGCCAGCAGTGATCCCGGGAGTGGAAAAGAGACCCAGTACTTC. Translated, it gives CASSDPGSGKETQYF.

The chain couples TRBV6-1 to TRBJ2-5; 9 nucleotides align to TRBD1. The CDR3 consists of 17 residues. Germline V lookup: CDR1 MNHNS, CDR2 SASEGT. The V segment lost 3 bases and the J segment 3 bases; nucleotides outside the gene matches: 11. CDR3 residues: CASSDLTGGTEEETQYF. In DNA form, the CDR3 reads TGTGCCAGCAGTGACCTGACAGGGGGTACGGAGGAAGAGACCCAGTACTTC.

This rearrangement joins TRBV2 to TRBJ2-1; 8 bases agree with TRBD2. The CDR3 extends over 17 amino acids. CDR1 is SNHLY, CDR2 FYNNEI, per germline. V shed 6 bases, J shed 0 bases, and the junction held 10 bases outside the gene matches. The CDR3 bases are TGTGCCAGCAGCCGAACGGTGAGCGGGAGCTCCTACAATGAGCAGTTCTTC. Translation: CASSRTVSGSSYNEQFF.

The chain combines TRBV4-1 with TRBJ2-1, with TRBD2 matching over 7 bases. Losses at the gene ends were 3 bases for V and 2 bases for J; bases not matched to a gene: 4. This CDR3 has 15 amino acids. Per germline, CDR1 MGHRA and CDR2 YSYEKL. CDR3 DNA sequence: TGCGCCAGCAGCCATGGGGCGGGAGCCTACAATGAGCAGTTCTTC. Translation gives CASSHGAGAYNEQFF.

This sequence joins TRBV30 and TRBJ2-4; possibly TRBD1 for D (5 bases). Germline V gene data show CDR1 as GTSNPN and CDR2 as SVGIG (reference sequence). V shed 4 bases and J shed 6 bases, with 19 bases lying between them. The CDR3 extends over 15 amino acids. The CDR3, as DNA: TGTGCCTGGAAATCCCCGGTCCCCCAGGGAAACATTCAGTACTTC. This sequence encodes CAWKSPVPQGNIQYF.

V and J are TRBV14 and TRBJ2-1; 7 bases fit TRBD2. V shed 5 bases and J 5 bases; nucleotides not matched to a gene: 12. This CDR3 spans 16 amino acids. The germline V gene encodes CDR1 SGHDN and CDR2 FVKESK. DNA of the CDR3: TGTGCCAGCAGCGAACGGGCAAGCGGGAACAACAATGAGCAGTTCTTC. It is translated as CASSERASGNNNEQFF.

This clone was seen a few times. The chain carries TRBV5-1 and TRBJ2-1; 9 nucleotides agree with TRBD2. Germline V CDR1 and CDR2: SGHRS, YFSETQ. The CDR3 has 14 amino acids. The ends lost 3 bases at V and 10 bases at J; junction bases unmatched: 8. The chain's CDR3 is CASSSGTSRGEQFF. The CDR3 DNA reads as TGCGCCAGCAGCTCCGGGACTAGCAGAGGGGAGCAGTTCTTC.

The V gene is TRBV5-6, the J gene TRBJ2-2; 10 positions agree with TRBD1. The V and J ends lost 4 bases and 4 bases, in that order; junction bases with no gene match: 7. The CDR3 is made up of 16 amino acids. The germline V gene has CDR1 SGHDT and CDR2 YYEEEE. CDR3 loop: CASSPDRGHSTGELFF. CDR3 bases: TGTGCCAGCAGCCCCGACAGGGGGCATAGCACCGGGGAGCTGTTTTTT.

This chain uses TRBV4-1 with TRBJ2-3; D gene uncertain. The CDR3 runs to 13 residues. Between the trimmed V and J ends, which lost 5 bases and 3 bases, there was a span of 9 bases. Germline V gene sequence: CDR1 MGHRA, CDR2 YSYEKL. The CDR3 nucleotides read TGCGCCAGCAGCGAAGCCACAACAGATACGCAGTATTTT. It translates to CASSEATTDTQYF.